The sequence of this T cell receptor beta chain was determined in a study of T cells in Graves' hyperthyroidism and ophthalmopathy. Overall study results and limits: Most expanded thyroid clonotypes above 0.001 also appeared in blood.

The CDR3 sequence is 15 residues long. V lost 5 bases and J 2 bases, leaving 13 bases between the germline ends. In germline, CDR1 is SGHVS, CDR2 FQNEAQ. This clonotype was picked up a small number of times. Antigen unknown. The study based diagnoses on clinical symptoms, serum thyroxine and TRAb, thyroid ultrasound and orbital computed tomography. TCR beta CDR3 sequences were amplified from RNA transcripts. A first-round RT-PCR of the TCR CDR3 used the HTBI primer set. TCRdb recomputed calls from the multiplex PCR reads with MiXCR, one row per CDR3 protein. The sample has some 650,000 distinct CDR3 sequences, about a sixth seen once.

This sequence was found in a woman aged 35 to 49 with Graves' ophthalmopathy. This chain connects TRBV7-8 to TRBJ1-5; no definite D call. Sequencing was performed on blood. The CDR3 region is CASSHGLAGNQPQHF. The CDR3 nucleotides are TGTGCCAGCAGCCACGGGTTGGCGGGCAATCAGCCCCAGCATTTT.